The clone carrying this T cell receptor (beta chain) was seen a handful of times. Its antigen is unknown. Next came a second PCR, run for about 7 to 12 cycles, which used a sample-barcoded 5' primer along with a J-beta primer mix. Tagging of each cDNA molecule was performed by a template-switch adaptor with 12 random nucleotides. TCRdb analysed the 5' RACE reads with MiXCR anew, one entry per CDR3 protein. Found here are 450,000 to 700,000 distinct CDR3 sequences, 27% of them singletons; the top ten hold about a fifth. These data come from a study of blood T cells in healthy people across ages. This CDR3 comprises 14 residues. CDR1 is SGDLS and CDR2 is YYNGEE in the germline V gene. Trimming took 4 bases from V and 2 from J, leaving 13 bases between them. Notes on the study in general: Older age went with lower TCR beta diversity per million T cells, in a roughly linear way. Both naive CD4+ cell counts and diversity were greater in long-lived donors than in aged donors. The diversity estimates, figures obtained from one million T cells, were considered underestimates.

The chain joins TRBV9 to TRBJ2-7; either TRBD1 or TRBD2 may fit D (6 bases each). The receptor was derived from a woman between 70 and 85 years old in good health. Specimen: blood. CDR3 sequence reads: CASSKQEGAYEQYF. Written as DNA, the CDR3 is TGTGCCAGCAGCAAACAGGAGGGGGCCTACGAGCAGTACTTC.